This is a list of T cell receptor beta chains from one sample in a study of blood T cell repertoires in COVID-19. Some clones are missing from TCRdb's copy, which holds only in-frame ones; the method was immunoSEQ multiplex PCR. The table has about 280,000 clones, approximately 90% seen once. Sequences were obtained from PBMCs or T cells enriched from blood (not recorded which). The receptors were gathered from a man in his forties who had been exposed to COVID-19. Both conserved end residues are trimmed from each CDR3.

V,CDR3
TRBV5-1,ASSLEQGPSRPY
TRBV24-1,ATSDRGWETQY
TRBV5-1,ASSLSGVGSRAGVRLYEQY
TRBV29-1,SAIRGGGYEQY
TRBV27,ASGAGLGLNEQF
TRBV27,ASSNRLGQGDWMNTEAF
TRBV28,ASSLGGQGGETQY
TRBV27,ASSSPTGAGTDTQY
TRBV28,ASAGNQPQH
TRBV4-1,ASSLNSPRDRGHEQY
TRBV27,ASSAQTGRWSEAF
TRBV12-5,ASGYLTGTEAF
TRBV10-3,AISGEGNTIY
TRBV5-1,ASSLSQGATEAF
TRBV6-5,ASATGSTNEKLF
TRBV19,ASSPGQGALSASYEQY
TRBV7-9,ASTSPPGVANTGELF